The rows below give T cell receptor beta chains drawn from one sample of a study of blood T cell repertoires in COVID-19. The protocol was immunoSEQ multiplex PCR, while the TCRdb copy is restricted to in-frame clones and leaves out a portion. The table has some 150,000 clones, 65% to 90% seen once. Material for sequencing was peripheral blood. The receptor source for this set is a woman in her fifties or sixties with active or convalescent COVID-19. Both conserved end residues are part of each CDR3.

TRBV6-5	CASTPTGAADTQYF
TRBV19	CASSIVPGRVLFF
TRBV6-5	CASSIGQGGNTIYF
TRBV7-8	CASSKRRGGDTEAFF
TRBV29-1	CSVRTSGGSTDTQYF
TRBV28	CASTGGRTNTGELFF
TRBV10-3	CAISESYSSINQPQHF
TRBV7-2	CASSFDSLRYEQYF
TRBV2	CASSQIGQGGVIGSRPQHF
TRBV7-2	CASSWGGANQPQHF
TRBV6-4	CASSVSSGSWETQYF
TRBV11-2	CASNRGVGETQYF
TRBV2	CASSEVRTGATPLHF
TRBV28	CASSLLADTQYF
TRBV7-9	CASSPGGTNTGELFF
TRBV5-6	CASSPQTGQGWAFF
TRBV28	CASSGAGELYGYTF
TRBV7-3	CASSLGPGETGGTEQYF
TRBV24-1	CATSAAGSYEQYF
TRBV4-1	CASSQASSGGYQETQYF
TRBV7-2	CASSPIPGRRSYNEQFF
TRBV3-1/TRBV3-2	CASSPLPPGSSEKLFF
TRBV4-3	CASSQVYGSYEQYF
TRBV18	CASSRGTGDQPQHF
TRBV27	CASRRQVAGLYEQYF
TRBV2	CASSFDRGPSETQYF
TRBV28	CASRPPGTSPYEQYF
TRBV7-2	CASSLGWAGGNEQFF
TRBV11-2	CASSLRLAPVGTGELFF
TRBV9	CASSVAGGGATDTQYF
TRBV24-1	CATSETGDPGNTIYF
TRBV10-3	CAIQSGQGAYEQFF
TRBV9	CASSVRDRGGNLHF
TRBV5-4	CATSVGLAMYEQYF
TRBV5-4	CASSLAGRGLGNTIYF
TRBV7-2	CASSFSRSSGTEAFF
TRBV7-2	CASSLLRGDTEAFF
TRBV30	CAWSVRDSPYNSPLHF
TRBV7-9	CASSLSGRGEGYGYTF
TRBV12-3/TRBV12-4	CASSNIVRTEAFF
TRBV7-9	CASSREQGRDEKLFF
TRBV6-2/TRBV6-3	CASSYSGQGADTEAFF
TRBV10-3	CAIRGDSSYNEQFF
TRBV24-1	CATSEPDRAKGYTF
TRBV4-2	CASSQAGEGYEQYF
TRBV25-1	CASRTGVNTEAFF
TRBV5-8	CASSLNRGRGEAFF
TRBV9	CASSPGLAGRLTDTQYF
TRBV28	CASRKTGNEKLFF
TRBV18	CASSPFRDREGGYTF
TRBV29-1	CSVEGGGPDTQYF
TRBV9	CASSVVYRRDRAYEQYF
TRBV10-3	CAISGAPGATNEKLFF
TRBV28	CASSLPAQGTDTQYF
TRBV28	CASSGQGNQPQHF
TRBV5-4	CASSPGVSNTEAFF
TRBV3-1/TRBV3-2	CASSPIRGFGNTIYF
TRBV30	CAWSELGQGGEQYF
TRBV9	CASSAGGLRLSYGYTF
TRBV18	CASSPRSGGAVGEQYF